The next 19 T cell receptor beta chains were all read from a single sample in a study of blood T cell repertoires in COVID-19. Method: immunoSEQ multiplex PCR; TCRdb's copy keeps in-frame clones and lacks some. The top ten hold roughly 3.5% of the sample, which has approximately 64,000 clones, 70% to 90% seen once. Input material: peripheral blood. The receptor set was obtained from a man between 65 and 85 years old with acute or convalescent COVID-19.

V gene TRBV3-1 (or the pseudogene TRBV3-2) combines with J gene TRBJ2-1; 8 bases agree with TRBD1. The CDR3 sequence is 16 residues long. V trimming: 4 bases; J trimming: 7 bases; junction bases outside the gene matches: 12. Germline lookup yields CDR1 LGHDT and CDR2 YNNKEL (reference sequence). CDR3 in DNA: TGTGCCAGCAGCCCCGACGGAGGACAGGGTTTGAATGAGCAGTTCTTC. Encoded protein: CASSPDGGQGLNEQFF.

This clone was found a few times. At the DNA level, this CDR3 is encoded by other sequences in the same sample as well. The chain carries TRBV9 and TRBJ2-7; the match to TRBD1 covers 12 bases. V lost 4 bases to trimming and J lost 3 bases; unmatched junction nucleotides: 5. Per the germline V gene, CDR1 is SGDLS and CDR2 is YYNGEE. The CDR3 is 15 residues long. The CDR3 bases are TGTGCCAGCAGCTCCGGGACAGGGGGCCTCTACGAGCAGTACTTC. It codes for CASSSGTGGLYEQYF.

V is TRBV6-6 and J is TRBJ2-2; 7 positions match TRBD1. Germline V CDR1 and CDR2: MNHNY, SVGAGI (reference sequence). CDR3 size: 14 residues. V shed 6 bases, J shed 4 bases, and the junction held 5 bases outside the gene matches. The CDR3, as DNA: TGTGCCAGCAGGGCAGGGGGTGGCACCGGGGAGCTGTTTTTT. Translated: CASRAGGGTGELFF.

The CDR3 DNA reads TGCGCCAGCAGTCCAGGGCTGAACACTGAAGCTTTCTTT. Translated, it gives CASSPGLNTEAFF. The rearrangement joins TRBV4-1 to TRBJ1-1; possibly TRBD1 for D (5 bases). The CDR3 loop spans 13 amino acids. Germline CDR1 and CDR2: MGHRA and YSYEKL. V dropped 6 bases and J dropped 0 bases, with 8 bases sitting between them.

V is TRBV2 and J is TRBJ2-1; 9 bases fit TRBD1. The CDR3 is 15 residues long. Looked up from germline, CDR1 is SNHLY and CDR2 is FYNNEI. The V and J ends lost 1 base and 5 bases, in that order; junction bases with no gene match: 3. As DNA, the CDR3 is TGTGCCAGCAGTGAAGACAGGGGGCGGAACAATGAGCAGTTCTTC. Amino acids: CASSEDRGRNNEQFF.

This clone has a single count. The chain couples TRBV6-5 to TRBJ2-7, with D perhaps TRBD2 (6 bases). Germline V gene data show CDR1 as MNHEY and CDR2 as SVGAGI. This CDR3 comprises 15 residues. The V end was cut by 6 bases, the J end by 0 bases, with 15 bases between. The CDR3 DNA is TGTGCCAGCAGGATACGGGGGTTTAGCTCCTACGAGCAGTACTTC. Its translation is CASRIRGFSSYEQYF.

As DNA, the CDR3 is TGTGCCAGCAGCTCAGGTCTTAGTTCACCCCTCCACTTT. Its protein product is CASSSGLSSPLHF. J is TRBJ1-6 and V is TRBV5-4, with D unclear. Germline CDR1 reads SGHNT; CDR2 reads YYREEE (reference sequence). With 3 bases removed from V and 9 bases from J, the gap between germline ends came to 10 bases. The CDR3 is 13 residues long.

This chain links TRBV4-3 with TRBJ1-4, with TRBD1 identical over 8 bases. V was pared by 0 bases and J by 1 base, with 1 base of the junction left unmatched. The CDR3 has 16 amino acids. CDR1 is LGHNA and CDR2 is YSLEER in the germline V gene. The CDR3, as DNA: TGCGCCAGCAGCCAAGAAGGACAGGGAACTAATGAAAAACTGTTTTTT. This translates into CASSQEGQGTNEKLFF.

This chain links TRBV9 with TRBJ2-3; the match to TRBD2 covers 7 bases. The CDR3 runs to 15 residues. From germline, CDR1 is SGDLS and CDR2 YYNGEE. V dropped 4 bases and J dropped 0; count of bases not matched to a gene: 5. The CDR3 DNA reads TGTGCCAGCAGCCCTAGCGGAACTAGCACAGATACGCAGTATTTT. Its protein is CASSPSGTSTDTQYF.

The chain uses TRBV11-2 and TRBJ2-5, with D tentatively TRBD2 (7 bases). Trimming stripped 3 bases from V and 1 base from J, with 9 bases between. This CDR3 is 14 amino acids long. The germline V gene encodes CDR1 SGHAT and CDR2 FQNNGV. The CDR3: CASSFAGAQETQYF. The CDR3 nucleotides read TGTGCCAGCAGCTTCGCGGGGGCCCAAGAGACCCAGTACTTC.

This chain uses TRBV7-2 with TRBJ1-1, with a possible D match to TRBD1 (5 bases). CDR3 length: 13 amino acids. Deletions cut 1 base from V and 7 bases from J, with 10 bases between. Germline V gene lookup returns CDR1 SGHTA and CDR2 FQGNSA. The CDR3 coding sequence is TGTGCCAGCAGCTTAGATAGGCAGGGTGAAGCTTTCTTT. This gives the protein CASSLDRQGEAFF.

V is TRBV9 and J is TRBJ2-7, with 7 bases matching TRBD1. Germline-derived CDR1 and CDR2 are SGDLS and YYNGEE. Trimming removed 4 bases from V and 5 bases from J; junction bases left unmatched: 9. This CDR3 is 14 amino acids long. The CDR3 bases are TGTGCCAGCAGCACGTCGACAGGGAGCAACGAGCAGTACTTC. It specifies CASSTSTGSNEQYF. The variable domain in full, with the rest retrieved from reference TRBV9 and TRBJ2-7, is DSGVTQTPKHLITATGQRVTLRCSPRSGDLSVYWYQQSLDQGLQFLIQYYNGEERAKGNILERFSAQQFPDLHSELNLSSLELGDSALYFCASSTSTGSNEQYFGPGTRLTVT.

The chain is built from TRBV28 and TRBJ1-2; possibly TRBD1 for D (5 bases). Germline loops: CDR1 MDHEN, CDR2 SYDVKM. The CDR3 consists of 16 residues. Trimming stripped 5 bases from V and 0 bases from J, with 16 bases between. DNA of the CDR3: TGTGCCAGCAGTCCCGGGGGGGGTATGACTAACTATGGCTACACCTTC. This encodes CASSPGGGMTNYGYTF.

The genes are TRBV15 and TRBJ2-5, with a possible D match to TRBD1 (5 bases). Germline V gives CDR1 LNHNV, CDR2 YYDKDF (reference sequence). This CDR3 has 15 amino acids. Deletions cut 0 bases from V and 4 bases from J, with 12 bases between. CDR3 sequence (DNA): TGTGCCACCAGCAGAGAAGGGGCGCCTCGAGAGACCCAGTACTTC. It encodes CATSREGAPRETQYF.

This chain links TRBV7-8 with TRBJ2-7; D uncertain. Between the trimmed V and J ends, which lost 1 base and 0 bases, there was a span of 7 bases. Germline lookup yields CDR1 SGHVS and CDR2 FQNEAQ. The CDR3 consists of 14 residues. The CDR3 region has the DNA TGTGCCAGCAGCTTAGGAGCCATCTCCTACGAGCAGTACTTC. Its translation: CASSLGAISYEQYF.

The rearrangement joins TRBV7-3 to TRBJ1-6; possible D gene TRBD1, 6 bases. V lost 3 bases, J lost 6 bases, and 12 bases lay in between. The CDR3 runs to 15 residues. The germline CDR1 and CDR2 sequences are SGHTA and FQGTGA. CDR3 in amino acids: CASSLDSLGNSPLHF. CDR3 coding DNA: TGTGCCAGCAGCTTGGACAGCCTTGGTAATTCACCCCTCCACTTT. Full variable domain (outside the CDR3, taken from reference TRBV7-3 and TRBJ1-6): GAGVSQTPSNKVTEKGKYVELRCDPISGHTALYWYRQSLGQGPEFLIYFQGTGAADDSGLPNDRFFAVRPEGSVSTLKIQRTERGDSAVYLCASSLDSLGNSPLHFGNGTRLTVT.

The V gene is TRBV7-3, the J gene TRBJ2-5; D is undetermined. In germline, CDR1 is SGHTA, CDR2 FQGTGA. There are 13 residues in the CDR3. V gave up 4 bases and J gave up 2 bases, with 8 bases separating them. The CDR3 coding sequence is TGTGCCAGCAGCTCCCTTCAGCAAGAGACCCAGTACTTC. Its protein is CASSSLQQETQYF.

The chain uses TRBV27 and TRBJ2-7, with TRBD2 matching over 11 bases. CDR1 and CDR2 from the germline V gene are MNHEY and SMNVEV (reference sequence). CDR3 length: 14 residues. After removal of 1 base from V and 6 bases from J, the junction contained 2 bases not matched to a gene. The CDR3 protein is CASSLYLAGGEQYF. CDR3 in DNA: TGTGCCAGCAGTTTATATCTAGCGGGGGGCGAGCAGTACTTC.

The rearrangement joins TRBV7-9 to TRBJ1-2; D ambiguous. The CDR3 covers 12 residues. The germline V gene encodes CDR1 SEHNR and CDR2 FQNEAQ (reference sequence). The V and J ends lost 5 bases and 8 bases respectively, with 12 bases between them. As DNA, the CDR3 is TGTGCCAGCAGCCAAGACTATAGCGGCTACACCTTC. As protein: CASSQDYSGYTF. The full variable domain, in which reference TRBV7-9 and TRBJ1-2 provide the parts outside the CDR3, is DTGVSQNPRHKITKRGQNVTFRCDPISEHNRLYWYRQTLGQGPEFLTYFQNEAQLEKSRLLSDRFSAERPKGSFSTLEIQRTEQGDSAMYLCASSQDYSGYTFGSGTRLTVV.